These 32 T cell receptor beta chains were sequenced from one sample in a study of cytomegalovirus exposure and HLA in healthy donors (dated by TCRdb to about 2017). Library creation used the immunoSEQ multiplex PCR assay. For the multiplex PCR, a mixture combining 60 forward primers for TCR Vbeta segments and 13 reverse primers for TCR Jbeta segments was used. Drawn from immuneACCESS, this table holds only the in-frame rearrangements with V and J called that TCRdb kept. Clones are partly lost; checked studies trace under half to an unresolved V gene and leave the rest unexplained. In this sample the table shows about 140,000 clones, around 9.7% of which occur a single time. Of the sample, 1.5% to 2% falls within the top ten clones. The sequencing sample was made of PBMCs. The origin of the receptors is a man aged 50 to 59 in good health and CMV-seronegative.

V and J are TRBV6-4 and TRBJ2-1; D is perhaps TRBD2 (6 bases). CDR1 and CDR2 (germline): MRHNA, SNTAGT. This CDR3 has 15 residues. Trimming took 0 bases from V and 2 from J, leaving 8 bases between them. The CDR3 is CASSDSAGPYNEQFF. CDR3 bases: TGTGCCAGCAGTGACTCTGCGGGGCCCTACAATGAGCAGTTCTTC.

This clone was seen at least ten times. The chain combines TRBV25-1 with TRBJ2-1; 10 nucleotides align to TRBD2. Trimming cost V 2 bases and J 10 bases; bases outside gene matches: 8. The germline V gene encodes CDR1 MGHDK and CDR2 SYGVNS. The CDR3 consists of 15 residues. The CDR3 reads CASSEGASGSGEQFF. CDR3 nucleotides: TGTGCCAGCAGTGAAGGGGCTAGCGGGAGTGGGGAGCAGTTCTTC.

V is TRBV15 and J is TRBJ2-5; 8 bases align to TRBD2. The CDR3 contains 13 residues. J gave up 13 bases and V 0 bases, and 7 bases lay outside the gene matches. Germline lookup yields CDR1 LNHNV and CDR2 YYDKDF (reference sequence). The CDR3 protein is CATSRDGAGVWYF. The DNA of the CDR3 is TGTGCCACCAGCAGAGATGGAGCGGGGGTTTGGTACTTC.

This rearrangement joins TRBV9 to TRBJ1-1, with D possibly TRBD1 on 5 matching bases. The V end lost 4 bases, the J end lost 1 base, and 11 bases lay between the germline ends. The CDR3 is 14 residues long. The germline CDR1 and CDR2 sequences are SGDLS and YYNGEE. The CDR3 protein is CASSLQVTNTEAFF. DNA for the CDR3: TGTGCCAGCAGCTTACAGGTGACGAACACTGAAGCTTTCTTT.

This clone was counted a few times. V usage is TRBV18 and J usage is TRBJ2-1; 10 bases map to TRBD1. Germline CDR1 is KGHSH and CDR2 is LQKENI. The CDR3 length is 17 residues. J lost 12 bases, V lost 2 bases, and 16 bases had no gene match. The CDR3 DNA is TGTGCCAGCTCACCAGCCAGGGACAGGGGATTCTCCGGGGCGCAGTTCTTC. Its protein is CASSPARDRGFSGAQFF.

This clone showed up just a few times. The gene calls are TRBV6-5 and TRBJ1-5, with D possibly TRBD1 on 5 matching bases. Trimming left V 0 bases short and J 4 bases short, with 13 bases between. Germline CDR1 and CDR2: MNHEY and SVGAGI. This CDR3 contains 16 residues. The CDR3 DNA reads as TGTGCCAGCAGTTACTCGGGGAGGGGCCGGAATCAGCCCCAGCATTTT. Amino acids: CASSYSGRGRNQPQHF.

The rearrangement links TRBV6-5 to TRBJ2-1; D is unresolved. The CDR3 spans 14 residues. Trimming stripped 7 bases from V and 0 bases from J, with 10 bases between. Germline V CDR1 and CDR2: MNHEY, SVGAGI. The CDR3: CASKSESSYNEQFF. DNA of the CDR3: TGTGCCAGCAAATCCGAGAGCTCCTACAATGAGCAGTTCTTC.

This clone was detected only a few times. The same CDR3 also results from other DNA sequences found in this sample. The V call is TRBV19, the J call TRBJ2-3, with a tentative D call TRBD1 (5 bases). CDR1 and CDR2 from the germline V gene are LNHDA and SQIVND (reference sequence). The length of the CDR3 is 13 residues. V dropped 3 bases and J dropped 4 bases, with 8 bases sitting between them. The CDR3 spells CASSIQGADTQYF. CDR3 in DNA: TGTGCCAGTAGTATCCAAGGGGCAGATACGCAGTATTTT.

In its sample, this clone was seen a few times. CDR3 loop: CASSLDRGRETQYF. The CDR3 DNA is TGTGCCAGCAGCTTAGACAGGGGGAGAGAGACCCAGTACTTC. The chain employs TRBV11-2 and TRBJ2-5; 7 positions match TRBD1. Per the germline V gene, CDR1 is SGHAT and CDR2 is FQNNGV. The CDR3 length is 14 residues. J gave up 4 bases and V 0 bases, and 2 bases lay outside the gene matches.

This clone was detected a few times. The chain has TRBV7-9 and TRBJ1-2; 9 nucleotides agree with TRBD1. The ends lost 5 bases at V and 3 bases at J; junction bases unmatched: 7. Germline CDR1 is SEHNR and CDR2 is FQNEAQ (reference sequence). The CDR3 is 15 amino acids. The CDR3 nucleotides are TGTGCCAGCAGCCAAGGGACAGGGTGGGACTATGGCTACACCTTC. It encodes CASSQGTGWDYGYTF.

A few counts support this clone. The gene calls are TRBV2 and TRBJ2-1, with D possibly matching TRBD2 (6 bases). The germline gives CDR1 SNHLY, CDR2 FYNNEI. The V end was cut by 0 bases, the J end by 10 bases, with 19 bases between. The CDR3 extends over 16 amino acids. The CDR3 loop reads CASSEASGRKAGEQFF. DNA of the CDR3: TGTGCCAGCAGTGAAGCGAGCGGGCGGAAGGCGGGGGAGCAGTTCTTC.

The gene calls are TRBV6-1 and TRBJ1-1; 7 nucleotides match TRBD1. There are 14 residues in the CDR3. In germline, CDR1 is MNHNS, CDR2 SASEGT. Trimming cost V 2 bases and J 4 bases; bases outside gene matches: 4. The CDR3 DNA reads as TGTGCCAGCAGTGAACACAGGGGCACCACTGAAGCTTTCTTT. Amino acids: CASSEHRGTTEAFF.

This rearrangement joins TRBV5-1 to TRBJ2-6; possible D gene TRBD1, 6 bases. Germline V gives CDR1 SGHRS, CDR2 YFSETQ. V dropped 7 bases and J dropped 4 bases, with 15 bases sitting between them. The CDR3 contains 15 residues. CDR3 region: CASRQAGGGANVLTF. For the CDR3, the DNA is TGCGCCAGCCGACAGGCAGGCGGAGGGGCCAACGTCCTGACTTTC.

This clone occurred many times. V usage is TRBV2 and J usage is TRBJ2-1, with D unresolved. The germline V gene encodes CDR1 SNHLY and CDR2 FYNNEI. V lost 5 bases and J 0 bases, leaving 14 bases between the germline ends. The CDR3 totals 16 residues. The CDR3, as DNA: TGTGCCAGCAGTTATTCTGGCGGTAGCTCCTACAATGAGCAGTTCTTC. Its translation is CASSYSGGSSYNEQFF.

The CDR3 coding sequence is TGTGCCAGTAGTATAGTTAGCTCTGGGGCCAACGTCCTGACTTTC. As protein: CASSIVSSGANVLTF. The rearrangement joins TRBV19 to TRBJ2-6; D unresolved. There are 15 residues in the CDR3. Germline V CDR1 and CDR2: LNHDA, SQIVND (reference sequence). V lost 1 base, J lost 0 bases, and 4 bases lay in between.

This clone was observed once. The chain uses TRBV11-2 and TRBJ2-3; 7 bases align to TRBD2. The trim removed 0 bases at V and 4 bases at J, leaving 4 bases unmatched. CDR1 and CDR2 (germline): SGHAT, FQNNGV. This CDR3 is 15 amino acids long. In DNA, the CDR3 is TGTGCCAGCAGCTTAGATCGGGGGGTTCCAGATACGCAGTATTTT. It specifies CASSLDRGVPDTQYF. Based on the CDR3 plus reference TRBV11-2 and TRBJ2-3, the full variable domain is EAGVAQSPRYKIIEKRQSVAFWCNPISGHATLYWYQQILGQGPKLLIQFQNNGVVDDSQLPKDRFSAERLKGVDSTLKIQPAKLEDSAVYLCASSLDRGVPDTQYFGPGTRLTVL.

In its sample, this clone was seen a few times. The chain carries TRBV7-9 and TRBJ1-1; a possible D gene is TRBD1 (5 bases). CDR3 length: 13 residues. V was clipped by 0 bases and J by 9 bases, with 11 bases between them. Germline V CDR1 and CDR2: SEHNR, FQNEAQ (reference sequence). In DNA, the CDR3 is TGTGCCAGCAGCTTAGCAGGGGAAGCCCAAGCTTTCTTT. As protein: CASSLAGEAQAFF.

This clone came up a few times. The rearrangement links TRBV2 to TRBJ1-6, with D tentatively TRBD1 (5 bases). V lost 3 bases, J lost 3 bases, and 12 bases lay in between. CDR1 and CDR2 (germline): SNHLY, FYNNEI. The CDR3 is 16 residues long. DNA of the CDR3: TGTGCCAGCAGTGAGGCGGGGACGGTCTATAATTCACCCCTCCACTTT. Translated: CASSEAGTVYNSPLHF.

The CDR3 nucleotides read TGTGCCATCAGAGAGACAGGGCTACTCTCGGGGACTGAAGCTTTCTTT. This codes for CAIRETGLLSGTEAFF. The V gene is TRBV10-3, the J gene TRBJ1-1, with 7 bases that match TRBD1. Unmatched junction bases numbered 15, after V lost 6 bases and J lost 5 bases. The CDR3 is 16 amino acids. The germline V gene encodes CDR1 ENHRY and CDR2 SYGVKD.

This chain links TRBV11-3 with TRBJ2-2, with 9 nucleotides matching TRBD1. The CDR3 runs 15 residues. Germline CDR1 and CDR2: SGHNT and YENEEA. V shed 1 base, J shed 3 bases, and the junction held 0 bases outside the gene matches. The CDR3 sequence is CASSLGTGDTGELFF. CDR3 bases: TGTGCCAGCAGCTTAGGGACAGGGGACACCGGGGAGCTGTTTTTT.

This clone has only a few counts. The genes are TRBV6-5 and TRBJ1-3; 8 nucleotides match TRBD1. This CDR3 region has 15 residues. Germline assignment: CDR1 MNHEY and CDR2 SVGAGI. Germline trimming cut 6 bases from V and 2 bases from J; bases unmatched to any gene: 6. The CDR3 reads CASSRQGYPGNTIYF. In nucleotides, the CDR3 is TGTGCCAGCAGCCGACAGGGGTATCCTGGAAACACCATATATTTT.

This chain joins TRBV20-1 and TRBJ2-1; D possibly corresponds to TRBD2 (5 bases). V lost 5 bases and J lost 15, with 17 bases in between. The CDR3 has 11 residues. Germline V lookup: CDR1 DFQATT, CDR2 SNEGSKA (reference sequence). CDR3 coding DNA: TGCAGTGCTCTGCGAGGGCCGCTGAGGTTCTTC. Amino acids: CSALRGPLRFF.

This clone was recorded a few times. The chain recombines TRBV6-5 with TRBJ2-7; TRBD1 might be the D (5 bases). V dropped 2 bases and J dropped 5 bases, with 16 bases sitting between them. Germline V gene data show CDR1 as MNHEY and CDR2 as SVGAGI. The CDR3 runs 15 residues. CDR3 bases: TGTGCCAGCAGTTACCCAGGCGACAGTCGGGACGAGCAGTACTTC. Translated: CASSYPGDSRDEQYF.

This clone was observed a few times. The junction departs from the called germline gene at one end, perhaps through a read error. The chain carries TRBV2 and TRBJ1-4, with 7 bases lining up with TRBD1. The CDR3 is 14 residues long. In germline, CDR1 is SNHLY, CDR2 FYNNEI. The CDR3 sequence is CTTGPRRTNEKLFF. CDR3 nucleotides: TGCACGACAGGGCCTAGAAGAACTAATGAAAAACTGTTTTTT.

This clone was found a few times. This chain joins TRBV4-2 and TRBJ2-2; 9 bases line up with TRBD1. This CDR3 contains 14 residues. Germline V gene lookup returns CDR1 LGHNA and CDR2 YNFKEQ. The V and J ends lost 5 bases and 5 bases, in that order; junction bases with no gene match: 3. The CDR3, as DNA: TGTGCCAGCAGCTACGACAGGGGGACCGGGGAGCTGTTTTTT. This sequence encodes CASSYDRGTGELFF.

The chain links TRBV2 to TRBJ2-1; 12 bases line up with TRBD2. The CDR3 is made up of 15 amino acids. The germline CDR1 and CDR2 sequences are SNHLY and FYNNEI. V lost 6 bases and J lost 2; bases outside the gene matches: 2. CDR3 sequence: CASRRLAGAYNEQFF. The CDR3 bases are TGTGCCAGCAGGAGACTAGCGGGAGCCTACAATGAGCAGTTCTTC.

This clone turned up a few times. CDR3 sequence (DNA): TGTGCTAGTGGTCCGGAGGCCAGGGGCAGGACTGAAGCTTTCTTT. It is translated as CASGPEARGRTEAFF. The chain carries TRBV12-5 and TRBJ1-1; D is perhaps TRBD1 (6 bases). The CDR3 spans 15 residues. Germline CDR1 and CDR2: LGHNT and FRNRAP. The V and J ends lost 5 bases and 5 bases respectively, with 18 bases between them.

This clone occurred a few times. The V gene is TRBV27, the J gene TRBJ1-2; the match to TRBD1 covers 11 bases. Germline CDR1 is MNHEY and CDR2 is SMNVEV (reference sequence). J gave up 11 bases and V 3 bases, and 8 bases lay outside the gene matches. CDR3 length equals 14 residues. This chain's CDR3 is CASSLSGTGGLYTF. The DNA for the CDR3 is TGTGCCAGCAGTTTGTCCGGGACAGGGGGGTTGTACACCTTC.

The genes are TRBV7-9 and TRBJ2-1, with D perhaps TRBD2 (6 bases). The CDR3 is 11 amino acids. Between the trimmed V and J ends, which lost 7 bases and 9 bases, there was a span of 10 bases. CDR1 is SEHNR and CDR2 is FQNEAQ in the germline V gene (reference sequence). The CDR3 nucleotides read TGTGCCAGCACCCAGCGGGCTGAGCAGTTCTTC. Translation: CASTQRAEQFF.

This clone has a handful of counts. The chain carries TRBV19 and TRBJ1-4; TRBD1 aligns across 7 bases. J gave up 5 bases and V 6 bases, and 6 bases lay outside the gene matches. This CDR3 region has 14 residues. The germline gives CDR1 LNHDA, CDR2 SQIVND (reference sequence). Here the CDR3 reads CASSKTGRNEKLFF. The CDR3 coding sequence is TGTGCCAGTAGCAAGACAGGGCGGAATGAAAAACTGTTTTTT.

CDR3 sequence reads: CAWSWTGARSGANVLTF. The CDR3 DNA reads as TGTGCCTGGAGTTGGACAGGGGCCCGCTCTGGGGCCAACGTCCTGACTTTC. The chain has TRBV30 and TRBJ2-6, with 9 positions matching TRBD1. With V trimmed by 2 bases and J by 0 bases, 5 bases remained unmatched. CDR1 and CDR2 (germline): GTSNPN, SVGIG (reference sequence). The CDR3 has 17 residues.

This clone was seen a handful of times. The chain employs TRBV6-6 and TRBJ1-3; no reliable D call. The CDR3 runs to 15 residues. Trimming shortened V by 6 bases and J by 6 bases, and 18 bases separated the two germline ends. Germline lookup yields CDR1 MNHNY and CDR2 SVGAGI (reference sequence). CDR3 sequence reads: CASSPVGSVQNTIYF. The CDR3 DNA is TGTGCCAGCAGCCCGGTTGGTTCCGTGCAAAACACCATATATTTT.